This T cell receptor (beta chain) was sequenced in a study of shared clonotypes between healthy human individuals (dated by TCRdb to 2019 to 2021). General notes on the study: A few men and a couple of women, aged 18 to 49 years, made up the cohort. Blood TCR repertoires of four to six healthy adults were deeply sequenced to estimate repertoire size and the extent of clonotype sharing between individuals. Leukapheresis yielded between about 0.85 and 9 billion PBMCs per donor. Different laboratories and diverse techniques were used to prepare libraries and sequence TCR repertoires, to increase sequencing depth and limit assay-specific biases. For each donor, CD4 naive and CD4 memory were each run on three plates, CD8 naive on two plates, and CD8 memory on one plate.

Donors were healthy HIV-negative adults with no recently reported acute infections or vaccinations. Only Caucasian adults living in Nashville, Tennessee, USA were represented among the donors. CD4+ T cells were enriched by magnetic negative selection, after which naive cells were positively selected on CD45RA and the negative fraction was taken as the memory subset. After blood collection by leukapheresis, PBMCs were isolated using Ficoll-Histopaque density gradient centrifugation and then cryopreserved in the vapor phase of liquid nitrogen. Purity and quantity of every magnetically sorted T cell population were checked by analytical flow cytometry. Genomic DNA was isolated from each sorted fraction and quantified by UV absorbance on a Nanodrop 2000c. What the authors observed across the whole study: Pairwise subsampling indicated that sequencing depth was expected to affect the degree of clonotype sharing among donors. Rarefaction of sorted-subset datasets indicated incomplete sequencing despite the large sequencing depth. Naive subsets generally had larger estimated clonotype richness than memory subsets. Sampling was restricted to blood, and TCR repertoires in tissue are likely to differ from TCR repertoires in blood. Around 5% of naive CD4, 3.5% of naive CD8, approximately 2% of memory CD4, and approximately 0.39% of memory CD8 clonotypes were shared across several donors. The genetic and exposure-history diversity represented was limited by the small number of donors. Compared with non-shared clonotypes, the clonotypes found in all four sorted-subset donors had higher generation probabilities.

Using the deep immunoSEQ assay, TCR CDR3 regions were amplified from genomic DNA by multiplex PCR. Genomic DNA extracted from each cell subset was distributed evenly over all wells of several immunoSEQ 96-well plates, and each plate served as one replicate. For sorted subsets, around 200 ng genomic DNA, equal to 25,000 to 35,000 T cell genomes, was loaded into each replicate PCR. The purified libraries were quantified using a Qubit 3.0 fluorometer, sized with a Bioanalyzer 2100, and then quantified again using the KAPA Library Quantification kit. Each immunoSEQ 96-well plate was sequenced on its own single-read 150-cycle Illumina NextSeq 550 flow cell. Processing in the source paper ran as follows. The immunoSEQ output contained only junctional sequences without quality scores, so filtering could not match that applied to full-length reads. To assign V/J genes and CDR3, sequences were annotated using PyIR, a Python wrapper for IgBLAST v1.9, with IMGT germline references. Any read was removed if the V/J assignment was weak (E-value above 1e-6), the CDR3 was missing, or the read contained stop codons, out-of-frame junctions, or ambiguous translated residues. V3J clonotypes were defined as sequences sharing the same inferred V gene, J gene, and CDR3 amino acid sequence. To compute the percentage overlap between repertoires, the number of shared unique clonotypes was divided by the size of the smaller repertoire. Repertoire richness was assessed with RTK rarefaction, the Chao1 estimator, and Recon v2.1 estimates of unobserved clonotypes. OLGA was used to compute generation probabilities for all TCRbeta clonotypes that the gDNA method yielded from a handful of donors. The clones in this table, taken by TCRdb from immuneACCESS, are in-frame only. Not every clone is retained; where verified, under half of the shortfall comes from an unresolved V gene, and the cause of the rest is unknown. Clone size and V and J calls were adopted from that table, with D and trimming inferred from the DNA. The table for this sample lists millions of clones; 85% to 95% of them were counted only once. The top ten constitute approximately 0.13% of the sample.

A word on this clone: Its antigen is currently not known. One base away there is no much larger clone; base qualities are not given.

V sheds 0 bases and J sheds 3 bases, leaving 14 bases between their ends. Taken from the germline V gene, the CDR1 and CDR2 loops are MNHEY and SVGAGI. The CDR3, cysteine through phenylalanine, is 16 amino acids long. Just CDR3 DNA is preserved here, 48 bases in frame from base 1. The sequenced sample consisted of naive CD4+ T cells sorted from blood. The intended sense of this specimen's cell subset or site label: CD45RA+ positively selected. The sequence is built from TRBV6-5 and TRBJ2-5; the D segment could be TRBD1, given 6 matching bases. This clonotype originated in a young man in good health. Read as DNA, the sequence is TGTGCCAGCAGTTACTCGATGTCCAGGGGAGAAGAGACCCAGTACTTC. Its translation reads: CASSYSMSRGEETQYF.